Listed below are T cell receptor beta chains from one sample, sequenced in a study of OX40 agonist ivuxolimab in advanced cancers. Sequenced by immunoSEQ multiplex PCR; TCRdb stores in-frame clones only, minus some. The profile shows about 54,000 clones, 80% to 90% of them singletons. Specimen: CD4+ or CD8+ T cells sorted from blood, collected in a trial of the OX40 agonist ivuxolimab. All receptors derive from an adult with an advanced solid tumor such as melanoma, head and neck, liver or kidney cancer. Each CDR3 is given with its conserved first and last residue. D genes are given only for firm matches. Expanded clones are given a class, and other clones once, few, many or no size at all.

J | V | D | size | CDR3 | DNA
TRBJ2-1 | TRBV11-2 | NA | NA | CASSLVRGNNEQFF | TGTGCCAGCAGCTTAGTGCGGGGAAACAATGAGCAGTTCTTC
TRBJ2-1 | TRBV5-4 | TRBD2 | NA | CASSSRSGSRKFSEQFF | TGTGCCAGCAGCTCAAGGAGCGGGAGTCGGAAATTTAGTGAGCAGTTCTTC
TRBJ2-1 | TRBV6-1 | TRBD2 | NA | CASRRGVYNEQFF | TGTGCCAGCAGACGGGGGGTTTACAATGAGCAGTTCTTC
TRBJ1-5 | TRBV6-1 | NA | NA | CASSEARGSPQHF | TGTGCCAGCAGTGAAGCGCGGGGGTCCCCCCAGCATTTT
TRBJ1-2 | TRBV6-1 | NA | NA | CASRRPTVSGYTF | TGTGCCAGCAGACGCCCGACAGTCAGTGGCTACACCTTC
TRBJ1-4 | TRBV9 | TRBD1 | NA | CASSVEGQHNEKLFF | TGTGCCAGCAGCGTAGAGGGACAGCATAATGAAAAACTGTTTTTT
TRBJ2-3 | TRBV5-4 | NA | NA | CASSLAVGVGLGTQYF | TGTGCCAGCAGCTTGGCTGTCGGGGTGGGTTTAGGTACGCAGTATTTT
TRBJ1-1 | TRBV7-8 | NA | once | CASSPTENTEAFF | TGTGCCAGCAGCCCGACAGAGAACACTGAAGCTTTCTTT
TRBJ2-5 | TRBV6-6 | NA | NA | CASSNGGTQETQYF | TGTGCCAGCAGCAACGGAGGAACACAAGAGACCCAGTACTTC
TRBJ2-1 | TRBV18 | NA | NA | CASSPDSGVGEQFF | TGTGCCAGCTCACCTGATTCGGGGGTCGGAGAGCAGTTCTTC
TRBJ2-1 | TRBV18 | TRBD2 | NA | CASLGTSGLSTYNEQFF | TGTGCCAGCTTAGGGACTAGCGGGCTAAGCACCTACAATGAGCAGTTCTTC
TRBJ2-5 | TRBV18 | TRBD1 | NA | CASSQNRGTETQYF | TGTGCCAGCTCACAGAACAGGGGGACAGAGACCCAGTACTTC
TRBJ2-3 | TRBV5-1 | TRBD2 | NA | CASRREGITDTQYF | TGCGCCAGCCGCAGGGAGGGGATCACAGATACGCAGTATTTT
TRBJ2-3 | TRBV19 | TRBD1 | NA | CASSSTGESDTQYF | TGTGCCAGTAGTTCTACAGGGGAGTCAGATACGCAGTATTTT
TRBJ2-2 | TRBV7-9 | TRBD1 | NA | CASRGQGGTGELFF | TGTGCCAGCAGAGGACAGGGTGGCACCGGGGAGCTGTTTTTT
TRBJ2-5 | TRBV7-8 | TRBD2 | NA | CASSLVQGGGQETQYF | TGTGCCAGCAGCTTAGTGCAGGGCGGGGGGCAAGAGACCCAGTACTTC
TRBJ2-2 | TRBV10-1 | NA | NA | CASTSEEGVNTGELFF | TGCGCCAGCACCTCCGAGGAGGGCGTCAACACCGGGGAGCTGTTTTTT
TRBJ1-3 | TRBV19 | NA | NA | CASSRDTIPPGNTIYF | TGTGCCAGTAGTAGGGACACAATTCCGCCTGGAAACACCATATATTTT
TRBJ2-7 | TRBV6-5 | NA | few | CASSFPGTYEQYF | TGTGCCAGCAGTTTCCCCGGGACCTACGAGCAGTACTTC
TRBJ2-5 | TRBV6-1 | NA | NA | CASSERVGGRETQYF | TGTGCCAGCAGTGAACGGGTAGGGGGTCGCGAGACCCAGTACTTC